Included here is one TCR beta chain sequence, with context. Sequencing targeted expressed TCRB transcripts, as all isolated RNA had been reverse transcribed. This table comes from immunoSEQ multiplex PCR, and its TCRdb copy is limited to in-frame clones, with some not included. The sample lists some 900,000 clones, roughly a sixth occurring once. The data were taken from a study of beta chain features in type 1 diabetes. Overall study context: All samples yielded 85 million to 130 million examined sorted cells.

The source material was naive CD4+ T cells from blood. The TCR sequence derives from a young woman in good health.

The CDR3 DNA reads as TGTGCCAGTAGTATTCGCCAGGGCTACGAGCAGTACTTC. Translating it yields CASSIRQGYEQYF. V is TRBV19 and J is TRBJ2-7, with a weak D call TRBD1 (5 bases). Germline CDR1 and CDR2: LNHDA and SQIVND (reference sequence). The CDR3 is 13 residues long. The V end lost 3 bases, the J end lost 3 bases, and 9 bases lay between the germline ends.